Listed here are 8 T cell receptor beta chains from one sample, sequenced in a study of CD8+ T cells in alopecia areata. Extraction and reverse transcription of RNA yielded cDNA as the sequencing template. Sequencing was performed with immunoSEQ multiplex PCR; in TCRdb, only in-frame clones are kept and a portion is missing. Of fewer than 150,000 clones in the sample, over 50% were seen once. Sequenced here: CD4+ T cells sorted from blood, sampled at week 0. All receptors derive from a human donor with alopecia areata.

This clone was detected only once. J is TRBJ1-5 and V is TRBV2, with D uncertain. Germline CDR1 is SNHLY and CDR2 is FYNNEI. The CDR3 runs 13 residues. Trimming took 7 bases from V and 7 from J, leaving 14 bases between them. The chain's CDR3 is CASIGDTGQPQHF. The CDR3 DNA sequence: TGTGCCAGCATTGGGGATACGGGGCAGCCCCAGCATTTT. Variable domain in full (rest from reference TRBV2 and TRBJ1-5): EPEVTQTPSHQVTQMGQEVILRCVPISNHLYFYWYRQILGQKVEFLVSFYNNEISEKSEIFDDQFSVERPDGSNFTLKIRSTKLEDSAMYFCASIGDTGQPQHFGDGTRLSIL.

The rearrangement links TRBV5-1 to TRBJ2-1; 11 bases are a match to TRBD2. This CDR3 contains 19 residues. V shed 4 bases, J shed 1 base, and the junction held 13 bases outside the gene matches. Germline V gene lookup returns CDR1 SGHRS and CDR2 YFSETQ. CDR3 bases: TGCGCCAGCAGCGCCCGCGGACCTCTAGCGGGAGGATCCTACAATGAGCAGTTCTTC. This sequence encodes CASSARGPLAGGSYNEQFF.

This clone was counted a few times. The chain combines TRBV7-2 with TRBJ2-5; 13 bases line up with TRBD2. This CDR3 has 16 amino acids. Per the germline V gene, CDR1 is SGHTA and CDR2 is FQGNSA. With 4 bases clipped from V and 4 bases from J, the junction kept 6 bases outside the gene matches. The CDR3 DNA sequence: TGTGCCAGCAGCTCACGACTAGCGGGAGGAAGAGAGACCCAGTACTTC. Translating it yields CASSSRLAGGRETQYF.

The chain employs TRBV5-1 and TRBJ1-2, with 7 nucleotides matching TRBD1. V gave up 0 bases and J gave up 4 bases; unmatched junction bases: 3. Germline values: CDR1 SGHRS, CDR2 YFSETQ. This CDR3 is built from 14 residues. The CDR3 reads CASSLARDSYGYTF. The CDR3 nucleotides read TGCGCCAGCAGCTTGGCCCGGGACAGCTATGGCTACACCTTC.

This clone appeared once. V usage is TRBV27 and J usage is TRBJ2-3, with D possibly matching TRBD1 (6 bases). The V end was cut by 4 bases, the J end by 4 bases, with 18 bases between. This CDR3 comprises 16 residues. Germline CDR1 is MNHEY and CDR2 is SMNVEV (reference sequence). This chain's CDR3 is CASSSILQGNPDTQYF. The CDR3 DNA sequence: TGTGCCAGCAGTTCGATCCTACAGGGAAACCCAGATACGCAGTATTTT.

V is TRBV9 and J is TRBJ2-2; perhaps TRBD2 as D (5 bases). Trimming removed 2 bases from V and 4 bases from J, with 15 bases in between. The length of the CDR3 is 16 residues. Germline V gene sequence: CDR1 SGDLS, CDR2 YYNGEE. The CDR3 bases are TGTGCCAGCAGCGTGTCCGCAATGGCGGGCACCGGGGAGCTGTTTTTT. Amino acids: CASSVSAMAGTGELFF.

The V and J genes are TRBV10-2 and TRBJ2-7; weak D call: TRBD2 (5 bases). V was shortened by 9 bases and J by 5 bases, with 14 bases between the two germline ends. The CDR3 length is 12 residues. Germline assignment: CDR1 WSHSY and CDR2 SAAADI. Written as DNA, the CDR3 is TGCGCCAGTAAGAGGGTGGGCGACGAGCAGTACTTC. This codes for CASKRVGDEQYF.

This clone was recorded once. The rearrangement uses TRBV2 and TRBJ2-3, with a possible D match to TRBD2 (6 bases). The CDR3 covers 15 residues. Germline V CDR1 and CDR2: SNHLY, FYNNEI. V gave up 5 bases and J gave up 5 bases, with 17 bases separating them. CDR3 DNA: TGTGCCAGCAGTCGACTAGTCCCTGAGGAAGATACGCAGTATTTT. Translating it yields CASSRLVPEEDTQYF.